This T cell receptor (beta chain) was sequenced for a study of regulatory T cells in long-lasting Graves disease. Study conclusions and caveats: Persistent disease favored TRBV28, TRBJ1-2 and TRBJ2-5. Relative to new patients (roughly 980), persistent patients exhibited greater sharing of public clonotypes (more than 2,500).

Building of the TCR beta libraries involved iRepertoire HTBI primers and Arm-PCR of CDR3 regions. TCRdb reprocessed the multiplex PCR reads via MiXCR and lists one record per CDR3 protein. The sample holds 390,000 or so distinct CDR3 sequences, roughly 12% seen once. The sample's time point: newly diagnosed GD, antithyroid drugs for less than 3 months. TCR sequences were obtained from RNA taken from PBMCs. This clonotype was counted between two and nine times. The target antigen is unknown. The CDR3 totals 15 residues. Trimming removed 2 bases at V and 4 bases at J, with 12 bases between. Germline V gene lookup returns CDR1 SGHAT and CDR2 FQNNGV. The data were also submitted as part of a second study, on T cells in Graves' hyperthyroidism and ophthalmopathy. That paper notes: The study used the HTBI primer set for a first-round RT-PCR of the TCR CDR3.

V and J are TRBV11-2 and TRBJ2-1; D gene unclear. The source is a woman aged 18-29 years with Graves disease. The source material was peripheral blood mononuclear cells (PBMCs), sampled at new diagnosis, from a patient treated with antithyroid drugs. CDR3 in DNA: TGTGCCAGCAGCTTACATTCGACACGTTACAATGAGCAGTTCTTC. This encodes CASSLHSTRYNEQFF.